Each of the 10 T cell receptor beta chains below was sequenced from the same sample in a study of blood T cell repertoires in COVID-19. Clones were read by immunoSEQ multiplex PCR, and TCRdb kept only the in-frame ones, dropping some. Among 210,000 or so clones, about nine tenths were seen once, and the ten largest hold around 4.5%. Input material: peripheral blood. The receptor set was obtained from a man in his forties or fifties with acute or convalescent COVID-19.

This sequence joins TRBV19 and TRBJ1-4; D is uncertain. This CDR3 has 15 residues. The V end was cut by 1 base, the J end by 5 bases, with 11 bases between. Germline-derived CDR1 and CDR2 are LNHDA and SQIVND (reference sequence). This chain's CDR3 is CASSIAQRANEKLFF. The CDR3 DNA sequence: TGTGCCAGTAGTATAGCACAGCGGGCGAATGAAAAACTGTTTTTT.

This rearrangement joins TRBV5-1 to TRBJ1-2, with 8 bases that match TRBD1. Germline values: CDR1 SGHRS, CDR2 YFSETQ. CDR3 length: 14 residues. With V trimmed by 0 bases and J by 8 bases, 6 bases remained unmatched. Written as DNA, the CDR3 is TGCGCCAGCAGCTTGGTTGACAGGGGAGACGGCTACACCTTC. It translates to CASSLVDRGDGYTF.

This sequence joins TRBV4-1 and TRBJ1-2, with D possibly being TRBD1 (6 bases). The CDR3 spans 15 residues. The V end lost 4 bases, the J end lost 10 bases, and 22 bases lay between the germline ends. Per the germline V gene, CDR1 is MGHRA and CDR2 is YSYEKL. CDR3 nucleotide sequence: TGCGCCAGCAGCCTCCGGACAGTTCCTAGGCAAGTCTACACCTTC. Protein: CASSLRTVPRQVYTF.

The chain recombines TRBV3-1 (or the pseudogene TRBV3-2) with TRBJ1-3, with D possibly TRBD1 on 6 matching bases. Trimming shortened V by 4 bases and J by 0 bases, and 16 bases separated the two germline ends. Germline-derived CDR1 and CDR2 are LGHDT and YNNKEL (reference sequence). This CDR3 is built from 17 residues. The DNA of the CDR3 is TGTGCCAGCAGCCCCCAGGGGATGGGGCTCTCTGGAAACACCATATATTTT. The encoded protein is CASSPQGMGLSGNTIYF.

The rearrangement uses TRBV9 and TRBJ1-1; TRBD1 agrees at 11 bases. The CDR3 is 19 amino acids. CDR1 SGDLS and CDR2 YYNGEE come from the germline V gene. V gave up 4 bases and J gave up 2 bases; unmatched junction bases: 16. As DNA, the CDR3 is TGTGCCAGCAGCCCGTCTAGGACAGGGGGCTTCAGTCTTAACACTGAAGCTTTCTTT. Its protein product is CASSPSRTGGFSLNTEAFF.

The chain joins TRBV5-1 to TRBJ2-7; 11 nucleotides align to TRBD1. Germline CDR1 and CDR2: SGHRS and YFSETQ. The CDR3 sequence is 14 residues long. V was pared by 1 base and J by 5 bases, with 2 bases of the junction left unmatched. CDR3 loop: CASSLQGQGDEQYF. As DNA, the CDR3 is TGCGCCAGCAGCTTGCAGGGACAGGGGGACGAGCAGTACTTC.

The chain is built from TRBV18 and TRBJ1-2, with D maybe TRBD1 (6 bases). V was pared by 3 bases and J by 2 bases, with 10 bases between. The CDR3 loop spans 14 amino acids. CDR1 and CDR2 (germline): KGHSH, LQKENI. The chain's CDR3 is CASSPGRGNYGYTF. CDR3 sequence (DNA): TGTGCCAGCTCACCGGGCAGGGGAAACTATGGCTACACCTTC. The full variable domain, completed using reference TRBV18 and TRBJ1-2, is NAGVMQNPRHLVRRRGQEARLRCSPMKGHSHVYWYRQLPEEGLKFMVYLQKENIIDESGMPKERFSAEFPKEGPSILRIQQVVRGDSAAYFCASSPGRGNYGYTFGSGTRLTVV.

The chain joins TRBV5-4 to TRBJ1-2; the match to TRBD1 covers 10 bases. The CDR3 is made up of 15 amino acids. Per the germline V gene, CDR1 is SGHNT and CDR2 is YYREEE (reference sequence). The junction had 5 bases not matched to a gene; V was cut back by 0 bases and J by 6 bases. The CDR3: CASSLGTGGSDGYTF. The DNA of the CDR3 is TGTGCCAGCAGCTTGGGGACAGGGGGATCAGATGGCTACACCTTC.

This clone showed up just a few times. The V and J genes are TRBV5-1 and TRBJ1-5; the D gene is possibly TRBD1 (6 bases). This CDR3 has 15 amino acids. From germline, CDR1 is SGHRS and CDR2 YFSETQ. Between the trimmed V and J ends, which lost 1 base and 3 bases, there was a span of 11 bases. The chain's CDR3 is CASSLLAGANQPQHF. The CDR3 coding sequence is TGCGCCAGCAGCTTGTTGGCAGGGGCCAATCAGCCCCAGCATTTT.

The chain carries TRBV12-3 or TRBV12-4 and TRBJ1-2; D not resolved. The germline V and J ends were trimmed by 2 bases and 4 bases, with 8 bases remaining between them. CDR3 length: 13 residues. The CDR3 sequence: CASSLTRFYGYTF. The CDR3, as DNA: TGTGCCAGCAGTTTAACTCGCTTCTATGGCTACACCTTC.